Following are 17 T cell receptor beta chains from one sample sequenced in a study of cytomegalovirus exposure and HLA in healthy donors (dated by TCRdb to 2016 to 2017). Libraries were constructed by the immunoSEQ multiplex PCR assay. For the multiplex PCR, a mixture combining 60 forward primers for TCR Vbeta segments and 13 reverse primers for TCR Jbeta segments was used. TCRdb stores this immuneACCESS table with in-frame sequences only. Part of the clones is absent; in the studies checked, under half of the shortfall reflects unresolved V genes, and no reason is known for the rest. The sample table holds about 170,000 clones, of which 73% were seen once. 5% to 5.5% of the sample goes to the ten largest clones. The sample comprised PBMCs. These receptors were taken from a young woman in good health and CMV-seropositive.

The chain has TRBV5-1 and TRBJ2-3; D possibly corresponds to TRBD1 (5 bases). Germline CDR1 reads SGHRS; CDR2 reads YFSETQ. V lost 2 bases and J 1 base, leaving 8 bases between the germline ends. CDR3 size: 14 residues. In nucleotides, the CDR3 is TGCGCCAGCAGCTTAGAAGGGGGCACAGATACGCAGTATTTT. The encoded protein is CASSLEGGTDTQYF.

This clone was seen only a few times. CDR3 protein: CASSSALDSIYEQFF. The CDR3 region has the DNA TGTGCCAGCAGTTCGGCTTTGGACAGCATTTATGAGCAGTTCTTC. The V gene is TRBV28, the J gene TRBJ2-1, with D possibly being TRBD1 (6 bases). Per germline, CDR1 MDHEN and CDR2 SYDVKM. This CDR3 is 15 amino acids long. Trimming shortened V by 4 bases and J by 8 bases, and 18 bases separated the two germline ends.

V is TRBV5-5 and J is TRBJ1-2; possibly TRBD1 for D (6 bases). The germline CDR1 and CDR2 sequences are SGHKS and YYEKEE (reference sequence). This CDR3 comprises 14 residues. Trimming took 4 bases from V and 4 from J, leaving 14 bases between them. CDR3 amino acids: CASSPGTPTYGYTF. The CDR3 nucleotides read TGTGCCAGCAGCCCCGGGACACCGACCTATGGCTACACCTTC. The full variable domain, with the rest looked up from reference TRBV5-5 and TRBJ1-2, is DAGVTQSPTHLIKTRGQQVTLRCSPISGHKSVSWYQQVLGQGPQFIFQYYEKEERGRGNFPDRFSARQFPNYSSELNVNALLLGDSALYLCASSPGTPTYGYTFGSGTRLTVV.

This clone has just a few counts. The chain couples TRBV5-1 to TRBJ2-2; 14 nucleotides align to TRBD2. This CDR3 contains 18 residues. V shed 0 bases, J shed 4 bases, and the junction held 5 bases outside the gene matches. The germline gives CDR1 SGHRS, CDR2 YFSETQ. CDR3 region: CASSLAPTSGGATGELFF. In nucleotides, the CDR3 is TGCGCCAGCAGCTTGGCCCCGACTAGCGGGGGGGCCACCGGGGAGCTGTTTTTT. Variable domain in full (rest from reference TRBV5-1 and TRBJ2-2): KAGVTQTPRYLIKTRGQQVTLSCSPISGHRSVSWYQQTPGQGLQFLFEYFSETQRNKGNFPGRFSGRQFSNSRSEMNVSTLELGDSALYLCASSLAPTSGGATGELFFGEGSRLTVL.

V is TRBV2 and J is TRBJ2-7; D gene unclear. V shed 4 bases and J shed 1 base, with 8 bases lying between them. The CDR3 runs to 13 residues. CDR1 is SNHLY and CDR2 is FYNNEI in the germline V gene. The DNA for the CDR3 is TGTGCCAGCAGTGTTACAGATTCCTACGAGCAGTACTTC. Translated, it gives CASSVTDSYEQYF.

The chain joins TRBV27 to TRBJ2-3; 8 nucleotides line up with TRBD2. Per germline, CDR1 MNHEY and CDR2 SMNVEV (reference sequence). The CDR3 contains 13 residues. J lost 7 bases, V lost 11 bases, and 11 bases had no gene match. CDR3 sequence (DNA): TGTGCCGTCGCCCGGGGGGGCTCGAATACGCAGTATTTT. Translated: CAVARGGSNTQYF.

The V call is TRBV19, the J call TRBJ1-4, with a possible D match to TRBD1 (5 bases). The CDR3 extends over 16 amino acids. V lost 4 bases and J 3 bases, leaving 15 bases between the germline ends. Germline CDR1 is LNHDA and CDR2 is SQIVND (reference sequence). CDR3 sequence reads: CASSTTTGGSNEKLFF. DNA of the CDR3: TGTGCCAGTAGTACAACGACGGGGGGGTCTAATGAAAAACTGTTTTTT.

V gene TRBV19 combines with J gene TRBJ2-6; D perhaps matches TRBD1 (5 bases). Trimming took off 0 bases at V and 0 bases at J, with 15 bases between the two ends. CDR3 length: 19 residues. Germline CDR1 LNHDA, CDR2 SQIVND (reference sequence). The CDR3 coding sequence is TGTGCCAGTAGTATAGATGGCCCAGGGCGGATCTCTGGGGCCAACGTCCTGACTTTC. It yields the protein CASSIDGPGRISGANVLTF.

V usage is TRBV9 and J usage is TRBJ2-1; TRBD2 matches at 9 bases. Germline trimming cut 3 bases from V and 7 bases from J; bases unmatched to any gene: 14. The germline V gene has CDR1 SGDLS and CDR2 YYNGEE. CDR3 length: 17 residues. CDR3 in amino acids: CASSDPPRVRGGNEQFF. The CDR3 bases are TGTGCCAGCAGCGACCCTCCGCGCGTGCGGGGGGGGAATGAGCAGTTCTTC.

This chain joins TRBV4-1 and TRBJ2-7; D is possibly TRBD1 (6 bases). The CDR3 contains 15 residues. CDR1 is MGHRA, CDR2 YSYEKL, per germline. Between the trimmed V and J ends, which lost 0 bases and 0 bases, there was a span of 9 bases. Here the CDR3 reads CASSQDRTVSYEQYF. In DNA form, the CDR3 reads TGCGCCAGCAGCCAAGACCGGACAGTCTCCTACGAGCAGTACTTC.

V and J are TRBV18 and TRBJ2-1, with 13 bases fitting TRBD2. The CDR3 loop spans 15 amino acids. The J segment lost 8 bases and the V segment lost 6 bases, leaving 7 bases of the junction unmatched. The germline V gene has CDR1 KGHSH and CDR2 LQKENI. CDR3 DNA: TGTGCCAGCTCGACCGGGACTAGCGGGGTCTATGAGCAGTTCTTC. This codes for CASSTGTSGVYEQFF.

A single count supports this clone. This rearrangement joins TRBV29-1 to TRBJ2-5; 7 bases are shared with TRBD1. Germline V lookup: CDR1 SQVTM, CDR2 ANQGSEA. The J segment lost 5 bases and the V segment lost 4 bases, leaving 7 bases of the junction unmatched. The CDR3 covers 13 residues. CDR3 sequence reads: CSVGTGLWETQYF. CDR3 bases: TGCAGCGTTGGGACAGGCTTATGGGAGACCCAGTACTTC.

The rearrangement joins TRBV5-1 to TRBJ1-3; D is unresolved. The CDR3 loop spans 16 amino acids. V dropped 4 bases and J dropped 7 bases, with 21 bases sitting between them. CDR1 is SGHRS, CDR2 YFSETQ, per germline. CDR3 protein: CASSAMNVPSRNTIYF. CDR3 DNA: TGCGCCAGCAGCGCAATGAATGTCCCGTCGAGGAACACCATATATTTT.

This clone was counted a few times. The rearrangement joins TRBV30 to TRBJ2-7; 7 bases are a match to TRBD1. Germline CDR1 is GTSNPN and CDR2 is SVGIG (reference sequence). V was clipped by 1 base and J by 2 bases; unmatched bases: 5. The CDR3 contains 14 residues. In DNA, the CDR3 is TGTGCCTGGAGTGGAGGGGGCCCACCCTACGAGCAGTACTTC. It encodes CAWSGGGPPYEQYF. Filled out from reference TRBV30 and TRBJ2-7, the complete variable domain reads SQTIHQWPATLVQPVGSPLSLECTVEGTSNPNLYWYRQAAGRGLQLLFYSVGIGQISSEVPQNLSASRPQDRQFILSSKKLLLSDSGFYLCAWSGGGPPYEQYFGPGTRLTVT.

This chain joins TRBV6-5 and TRBJ1-1, with 7 bases matching TRBD1. Trimming cost V 11 bases and J 1 base; bases outside gene matches: 7. The CDR3 covers 13 residues. The germline gives CDR1 MNHEY, CDR2 SVGAGI. The chain's CDR3 is CACYRGENTEAFF. For the CDR3, the DNA is TGTGCCTGTTACAGGGGTGAGAACACTGAAGCTTTCTTT.

This chain links TRBV7-2 with TRBJ1-1; D not certain. The CDR3 loop spans 13 amino acids. V was shortened by 6 bases and J by 10 bases, with 18 bases between the two germline ends. The germline V gene has CDR1 SGHTA and CDR2 FQGNSA. The CDR3, as DNA: TGTGCCAGCAGTTTCAGTACAATGGGGAGAGCTTTCTTT. It codes for CASSFSTMGRAFF.

This chain joins TRBV19 and TRBJ1-5, with unresolved D. Germline V CDR1 and CDR2: LNHDA, SQIVND (reference sequence). This CDR3 has 13 amino acids. V was pared by 4 bases and J by 4 bases, with 8 bases between. The CDR3 coding sequence is TGTGCCAGTAGTACCGTCTCTAATCAGCCCCAGCATTTT. This gives the protein CASSTVSNQPQHF.